The rows below give T cell receptor beta chains drawn from one sample of a study of T cell responses to AZD1222 COVID-19 vaccine. Profiled with immunoSEQ multiplex PCR; TCRdb holds only in-frame clones, not every one. The data contain approximately 120,000 clones, around 90% of them singletons. This specimen was peripheral blood, taken 28 days after the second AZD1222 dose. The source of these receptors is an adult who received the AZD1222 COVID-19 vaccine. CDR3s leave out the opening cysteine and the closing phenylalanine or tryptophan. Fields, in order: V gene, clone size, J gene, CDR3 protein. Part of the rows lack a size; the others show once, few, many or a class for expanded clones.

TRBV2	NA	TRBJ1-5	ASSDNRDSNQPQH
TRBV6-6	NA	TRBJ2-7	ASSYLGGEQY
TRBV9	NA	TRBJ1-2	ASSEIHPGYGGYT
TRBV16	once	TRBJ1-4	ASSPDRHNEKLF
TRBV5-4	NA	TRBJ2-7	ASSQSGRAYEQY
TRBV3-1/TRBV3-2	NA	TRBJ1-4	ASSSSSARLNEKLF
TRBV27	NA	TRBJ2-2	ASSFLPVAGNTGELF
TRBV6-5	NA	TRBJ1-3	ASSSEGLVSGNTIY
TRBV11-3	once	TRBJ2-2	ASSLVSGINTGELF
TRBV7-9	NA	TRBJ2-1	ASSPSYSSYNEQF
TRBV28	NA	TRBJ1-4	ASTAGGTTNEKLF
TRBV6-5	once	TRBJ1-2	ASMARTASNYGYT
TRBV4-1	NA	TRBJ2-6	ASSIRNQAHSGANVLT
TRBV5-1	NA	TRBJ2-6	ASRPGMNSGANVLT
TRBV5-5	NA	TRBJ1-4	ASSVSRVFNEKLF
TRBV5-6	once	TRBJ1-2	ASSEDRVHGYT
TRBV5-1	once	TRBJ2-7	ASSLGYEQY
TRBV9	NA	TRBJ1-3	ASSEFGNTIY
TRBV6-6	NA	TRBJ1-5	ASSRDRGRNQPQH
TRBV7-9	NA	TRBJ1-1	ASSPAGPAYPEAF